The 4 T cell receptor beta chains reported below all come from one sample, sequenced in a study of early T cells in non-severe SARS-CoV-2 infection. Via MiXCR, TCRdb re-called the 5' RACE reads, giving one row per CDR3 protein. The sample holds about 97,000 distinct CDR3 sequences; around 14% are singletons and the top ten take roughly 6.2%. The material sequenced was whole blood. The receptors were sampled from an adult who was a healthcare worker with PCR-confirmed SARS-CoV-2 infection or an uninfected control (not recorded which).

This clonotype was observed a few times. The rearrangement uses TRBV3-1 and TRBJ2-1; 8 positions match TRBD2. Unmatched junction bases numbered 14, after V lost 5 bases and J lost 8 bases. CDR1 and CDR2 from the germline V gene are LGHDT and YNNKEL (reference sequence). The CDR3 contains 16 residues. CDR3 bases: TGTGCCAGCAGCGCGTACGGGACTAGGGAAGTGGATGAGCAGTTCTTC. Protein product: CASSAYGTREVDEQFF.

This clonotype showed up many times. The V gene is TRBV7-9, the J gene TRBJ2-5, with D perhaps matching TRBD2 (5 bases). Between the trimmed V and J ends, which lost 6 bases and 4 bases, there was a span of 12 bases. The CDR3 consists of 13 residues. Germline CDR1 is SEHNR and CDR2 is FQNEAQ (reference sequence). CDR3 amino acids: CASSIPAGETQYF. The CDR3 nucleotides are TGTGCCAGCAGTATCCCGGCGGGAGAGACCCAGTACTTC.

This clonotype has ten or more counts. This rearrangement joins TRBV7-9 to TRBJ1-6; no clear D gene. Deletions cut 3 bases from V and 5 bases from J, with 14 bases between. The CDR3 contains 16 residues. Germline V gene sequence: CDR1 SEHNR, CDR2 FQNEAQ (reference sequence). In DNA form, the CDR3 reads TGTGCCAGCAGCTTTGGCAACCAGAGGAATAATTCACCCCTCCACTTT. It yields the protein CASSFGNQRNNSPLHF.

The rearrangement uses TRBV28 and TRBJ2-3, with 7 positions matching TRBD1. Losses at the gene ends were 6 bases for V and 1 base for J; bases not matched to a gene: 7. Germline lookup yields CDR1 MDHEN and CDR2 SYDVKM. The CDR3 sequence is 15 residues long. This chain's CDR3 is CASSPRGRGTDTQYF. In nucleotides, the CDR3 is TGTGCCAGCAGCCCCAGGGGGAGAGGCACAGATACGCAGTATTTT.